The sequence of this T cell receptor beta chain was determined in a study of T cells in Graves' hyperthyroidism and ophthalmopathy (dated by TCRdb to about 2019). For the wider study: Peripheral blood was sampled at the time of initial diagnosis, prior to any treatment. A discovery cohort of about a hundred patients, about 40 with Graves' ophthalmopathy and about 58 with stable Graves' hyperthyroidism, was used to find distinguishing TCR V-J signatures. Prospective prediction of ophthalmopathy was tested in an independent validation cohort consisting of 18 hyperthyroidism patients and approximately 16 patients who later progressed to ophthalmopathy. The approximately 100 discovery patients were divided at random into training and test sets in a 7:3 ratio. In addition, the study compared T-cell repertoires in thyroid tissue and in blood from over 5 Graves' hyperthyroidism patients. After sampling, hyperthyroidism patients received methimazole starting at 30 mg daily, and ophthalmopathy patients received high-dose intravenous methylprednisolone. TCR Vbeta CDR3 sequencing of 120 to 150 peripheral blood samples (more than 40 ophthalmopathy, under 80 hyperthyroidism and some 17 progressor patients) is reported in the paper. The paper as a whole reports these results and caveats: In validation, progression to ophthalmopathy was predicted by the model with 70.59% sensitivity and around 76% specificity, a median of about 6.4 months before onset. Sample size was not statistically predetermined, and blinding of investigators to group allocation was not performed. Most expanded thyroid clonotypes (frequency above 0.001) were also detected in blood, a finding suggesting that blood repertoires may reflect thyroid immune responses. A model built on a 13 V-J signature distinguished ophthalmopathy from stable hyperthyroidism, reaching 87.88% sensitivity and 81.08% specificity in cross-validation and 80%/75% in testing.

Hyperthyroidism patients were aged 18 to 65 years and newly diagnosed, with disease duration of less than 2 months. Patients with uncontrolled infections, other autoimmune diseases, pregnancy or lactation were excluded. Diagnoses were based on clinical symptoms, serum thyroxine and TRAb, thyroid ultrasound and orbital computed tomography. Blood from progressor patients was collected at the time of first diagnosis with hyperthyroidism, before any ophthalmopathy symptoms had appeared. Ficoll-Paque density gradient centrifugation was used to isolate PBMCs from 8.5 to 10 ml of fresh peripheral blood. Patients classed as progressors first received a Graves' hyperthyroidism diagnosis and then went on to develop ophthalmopathy during follow-up. Total RNA was extracted using Trizol reagent, and RNA quality was assessed on an Agilent 2100 Bioanalyzer. The V end loses 1 base and the J end loses 6 bases, and a stretch of 16 bases separates them. According to the germline V gene, CDR1 reads SGHRS and CDR2 reads YFSETQ. Its CDR3 holds 15 amino acids, cysteine through phenylalanine. The kept DNA is CDR3 alone, 45 bases in frame from the first base.

In this sample, this clonotype turned up a few times. Its recognized antigen is unknown. It has no much larger one-base neighbor in the sample; base qualities were not kept. The TCR beta CDR3 regions were amplified from RNA transcripts. The TCR CDR3 was subjected to a first round of RT-PCR using the HTBI primer set and the Qiagen OneStep RT-PCR kit. Libraries were constructed in a second round of multiplex PCR, after which size selection and purification were performed. Sequencing of the libraries was done on an Illumina HiSeq2000 using paired-end 100 bp reads. The paper's data handling went like this. Raw data were processed with SOAPnuke, discarding reads with adapters, uncalled bases, mean Phred below 15, or no exact constant-primer or identifier match. High-quality paired reads were merged using COPE v1.2.5, and each unique nucleotide sequence was defined as a clonotype. Clonotypes were aligned to IMGT TRBV, TRBD and TRBJ reference segments using MiTCR v1.1. The analysis included only V-J combinations with a frequency above 0.0001, which together covered approximately 99% of the repertoires. A TCS score was defined as the ratio of F50 (clonal expansion) to E x V (chaos), with BLOSUM62-based TCRdist applied between CDR3 peptides within each V-J. Welch's t-statistics and random forest reduced around 510 V-J features to roughly 13, which were used in a naive Bayes classifier (R e1071). Through fastp at Q25 and MiXCR, TCRdb rebuilt clones from the public reads, retaining in-frame beta chains. Identical CDR3 protein sequences are pooled into one entry, listed with their most common genes and DNA. TCRdb's processing, not the study's, gives the V and J calls here. This sample comprises hundreds of thousands of distinct CDR3 sequences, 18% of them detected only once. Of the sample, roughly a sixth falls within the top ten clones.

Sequences were obtained from blood. The chain is made from TRBV5-1 and TRBJ1-1, with TRBD1 as a weak D call on 6 bases. This TCR was recovered from a woman aged 45 to 65 with Graves' hyperthyroidism that later progressed to Graves' ophthalmopathy. The nucleotide sequence is given as TGCGCCAGCAGCTTGTATTCAGGGGTACAGGCTGAAGCTTTCTTT. Its translation reads: CASSLYSGVQAEAFF.